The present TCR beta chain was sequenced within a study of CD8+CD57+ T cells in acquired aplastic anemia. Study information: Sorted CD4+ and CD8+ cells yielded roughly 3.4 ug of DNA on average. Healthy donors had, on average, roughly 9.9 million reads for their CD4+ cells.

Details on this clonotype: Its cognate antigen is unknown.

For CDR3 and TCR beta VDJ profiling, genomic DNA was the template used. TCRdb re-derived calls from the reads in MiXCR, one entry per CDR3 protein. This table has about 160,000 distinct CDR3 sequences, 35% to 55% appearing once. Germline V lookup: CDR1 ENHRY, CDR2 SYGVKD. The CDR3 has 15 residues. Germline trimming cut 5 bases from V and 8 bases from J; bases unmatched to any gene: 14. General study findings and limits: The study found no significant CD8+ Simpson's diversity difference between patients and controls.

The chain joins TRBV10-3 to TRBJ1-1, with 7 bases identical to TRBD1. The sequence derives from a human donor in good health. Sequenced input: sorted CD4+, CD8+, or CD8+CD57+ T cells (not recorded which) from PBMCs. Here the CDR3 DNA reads TGTGCCATCAGTAGACAGGGCACCCGTAAGAACGAAGCTTTCTTT. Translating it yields CAISRQGTRKNEAFF.